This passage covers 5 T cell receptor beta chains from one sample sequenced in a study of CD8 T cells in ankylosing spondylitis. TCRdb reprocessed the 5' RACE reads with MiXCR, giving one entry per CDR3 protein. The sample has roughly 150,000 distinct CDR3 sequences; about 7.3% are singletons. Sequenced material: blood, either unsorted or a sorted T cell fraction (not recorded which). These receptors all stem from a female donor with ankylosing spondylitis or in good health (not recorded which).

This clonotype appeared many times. The CDR3 loop is CASSGEQGASDEQFF. CDR3 sequence (DNA): TGTGCCAGCAGCGGTGAACAGGGGGCTAGCGATGAGCAGTTCTTC. The chain links TRBV9 to TRBJ2-1, with 9 bases matching TRBD1. The CDR3 has 15 residues. V trimming: 3 bases; J trimming: 8 bases; junction bases outside the gene matches: 9. The germline CDR1 and CDR2 sequences are SGDLS and YYNGEE.

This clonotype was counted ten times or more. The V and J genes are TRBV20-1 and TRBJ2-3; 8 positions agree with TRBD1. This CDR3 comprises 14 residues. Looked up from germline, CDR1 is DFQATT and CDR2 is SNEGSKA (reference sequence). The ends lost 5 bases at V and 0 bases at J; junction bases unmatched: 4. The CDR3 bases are TGCAGTGCTCCTGACAGGGGTAGCACAGATACGCAGTATTTT. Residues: CSAPDRGSTDTQYF.

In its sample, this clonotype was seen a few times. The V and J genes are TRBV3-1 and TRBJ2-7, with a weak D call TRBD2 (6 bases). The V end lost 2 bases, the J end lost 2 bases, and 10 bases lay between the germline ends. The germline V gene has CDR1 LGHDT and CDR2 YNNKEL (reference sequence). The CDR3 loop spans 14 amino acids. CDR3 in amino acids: CASSQRGNAYEQYF. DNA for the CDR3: TGTGCCAGCAGCCAACGGGGGAACGCCTACGAGCAGTACTTC.

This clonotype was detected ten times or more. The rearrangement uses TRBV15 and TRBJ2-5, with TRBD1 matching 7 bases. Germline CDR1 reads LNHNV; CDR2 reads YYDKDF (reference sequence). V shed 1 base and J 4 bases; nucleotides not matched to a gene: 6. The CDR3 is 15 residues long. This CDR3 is CATSRAKQGRETQYF. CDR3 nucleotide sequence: TGTGCCACCAGCAGAGCCAAACAGGGGAGAGAGACCCAGTACTTC.

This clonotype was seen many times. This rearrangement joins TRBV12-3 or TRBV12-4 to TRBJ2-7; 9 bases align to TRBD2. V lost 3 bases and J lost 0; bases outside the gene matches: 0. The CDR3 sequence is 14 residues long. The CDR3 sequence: CASSLTSGSYEQYF. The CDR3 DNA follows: TGTGCCAGCAGTTTGACTAGCGGCTCCTACGAGCAGTACTTC.